The clone carrying this T cell receptor (beta chain) was counted between two and nine times. V was trimmed by 2 bases and J by 4 bases, leaving 12 bases between them. The CDR3 length is 15 residues. From germline, CDR1 is MNHEY and CDR2 SVGEGT. The data are from a study of T cells after yellow fever vaccination. A process of 5'RACE template switching, which added a universal primer site and UMIs, was used to make TCR cDNA. TCRdb itself ran the 5' RACE reads through MiXCR, one entry per CDR3 protein. Here the sample spans some 150,000 distinct CDR3 sequences, about 11% being singletons. The clonotype was recovered from a man aged 18 to 29 who received the YFV17D yellow fever vaccine. J is TRBJ1-5 and V is TRBV6-2 or TRBV6-3, with D tentatively TRBD1 (5 bases). The specimen comprised CD8+ T cells sorted from PBMCs, sampled 15 days after the yellow fever booster vaccination. The CDR3 nucleotides are TGTGCCAGCAGTTACGGGACGGAAATTAATCAGCCCCAGCATTTT. As protein: CASSYGTEINQPQHF.